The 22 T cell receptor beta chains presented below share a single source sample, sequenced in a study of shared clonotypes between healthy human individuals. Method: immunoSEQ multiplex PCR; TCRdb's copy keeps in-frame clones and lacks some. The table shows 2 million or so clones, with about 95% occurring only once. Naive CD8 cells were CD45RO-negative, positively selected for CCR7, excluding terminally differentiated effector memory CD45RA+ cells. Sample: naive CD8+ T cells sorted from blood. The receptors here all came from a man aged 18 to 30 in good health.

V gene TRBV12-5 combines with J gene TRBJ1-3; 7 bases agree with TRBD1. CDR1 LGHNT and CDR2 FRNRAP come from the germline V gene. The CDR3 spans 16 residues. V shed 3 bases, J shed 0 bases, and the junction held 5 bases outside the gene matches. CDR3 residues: CASGLRDSRSGNTIYF. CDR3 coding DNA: TGTGCTAGTGGTTTACGGGACAGCCGCTCTGGAAACACCATATATTTT.

CDR3 residues: CASSLRTGGHYEQYF. The CDR3 DNA reads as TGTGCCAGCAGCTTACGAACGGGAGGCCACTACGAGCAGTACTTC. The rearrangement uses TRBV5-4 and TRBJ2-7; TRBD2 matches 7 bases. The germline V gene has CDR1 SGHNT and CDR2 YYREEE (reference sequence). V shed 2 bases and J 3 bases; nucleotides not matched to a gene: 8. The CDR3 extends over 15 amino acids.

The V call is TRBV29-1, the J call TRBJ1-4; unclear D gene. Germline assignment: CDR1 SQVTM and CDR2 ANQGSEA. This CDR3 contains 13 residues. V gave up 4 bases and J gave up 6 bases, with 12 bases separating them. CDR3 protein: CSVAHAVHEKLFF. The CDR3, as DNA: TGCAGCGTTGCCCACGCGGTACATGAAAAACTGTTTTTT.

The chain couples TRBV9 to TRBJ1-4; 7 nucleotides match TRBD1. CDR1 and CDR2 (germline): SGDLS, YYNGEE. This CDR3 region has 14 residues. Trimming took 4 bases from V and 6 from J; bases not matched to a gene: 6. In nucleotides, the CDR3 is TGTGCCAGCAGCCCGGGACAGATTGATGAAAAACTGTTTTTT. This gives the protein CASSPGQIDEKLFF.

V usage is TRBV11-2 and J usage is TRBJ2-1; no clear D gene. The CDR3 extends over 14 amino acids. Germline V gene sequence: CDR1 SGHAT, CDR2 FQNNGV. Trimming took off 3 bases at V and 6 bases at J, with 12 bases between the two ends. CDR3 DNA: TGTGCCAGCAGCTTTCGGACCGCGGTCAATGAGCAGTTCTTC. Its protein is CASSFRTAVNEQFF.

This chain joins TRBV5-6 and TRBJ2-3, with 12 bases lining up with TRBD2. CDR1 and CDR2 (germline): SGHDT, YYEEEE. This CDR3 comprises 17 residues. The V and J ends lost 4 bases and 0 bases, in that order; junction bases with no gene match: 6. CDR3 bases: TGTGCCAGCAGCGACCGGACTAGCGGGGTGAGCACAGATACGCAGTATTTT. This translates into CASSDRTSGVSTDTQYF.

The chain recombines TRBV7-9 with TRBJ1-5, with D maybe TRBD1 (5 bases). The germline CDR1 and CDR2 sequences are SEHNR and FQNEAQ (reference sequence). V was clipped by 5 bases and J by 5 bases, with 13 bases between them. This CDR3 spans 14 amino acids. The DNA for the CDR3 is TGTGCCAGCAGCCTCGTTTCGGGGGATCAGCCCCAGCATTTT. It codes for CASSLVSGDQPQHF.

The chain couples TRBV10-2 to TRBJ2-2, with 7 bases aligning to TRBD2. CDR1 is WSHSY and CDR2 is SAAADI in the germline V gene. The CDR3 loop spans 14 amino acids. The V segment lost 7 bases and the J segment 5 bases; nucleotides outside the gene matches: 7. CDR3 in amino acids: CASTGGSPTGELFF. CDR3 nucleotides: TGCGCCAGCACAGGCGGGAGCCCTACCGGGGAGCTGTTTTTT.

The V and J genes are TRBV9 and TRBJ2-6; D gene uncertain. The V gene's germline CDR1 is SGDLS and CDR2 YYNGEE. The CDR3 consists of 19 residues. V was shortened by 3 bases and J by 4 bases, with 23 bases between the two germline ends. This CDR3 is CASSEPRDGEEFGANVLTF. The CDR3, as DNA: TGTGCCAGCAGCGAACCCAGAGATGGTGAAGAATTCGGGGCCAACGTCCTGACTTTC.

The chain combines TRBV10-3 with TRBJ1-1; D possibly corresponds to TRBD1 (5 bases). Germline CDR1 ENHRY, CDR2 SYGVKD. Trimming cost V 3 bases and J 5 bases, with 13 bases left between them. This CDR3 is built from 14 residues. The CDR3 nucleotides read TGTGCCATCAGTGAAGTCACGGGGGGGACTGAAGCTTTCTTT. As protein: CAISEVTGGTEAFF.

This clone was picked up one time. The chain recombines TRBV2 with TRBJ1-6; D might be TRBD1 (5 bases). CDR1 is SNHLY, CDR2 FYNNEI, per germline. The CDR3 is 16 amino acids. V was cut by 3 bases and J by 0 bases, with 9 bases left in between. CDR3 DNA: TGTGCCAGCAGTGATTCAGGGAGCTCCTATAATTCACCCCTCCACTTT. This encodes CASSDSGSSYNSPLHF.

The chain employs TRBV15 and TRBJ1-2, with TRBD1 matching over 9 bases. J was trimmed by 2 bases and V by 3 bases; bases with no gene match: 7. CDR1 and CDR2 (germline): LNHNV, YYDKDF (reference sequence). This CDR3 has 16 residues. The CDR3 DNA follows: TGTGCCACCAGCAGGGGGAGGGACAGGGAGAACTATGGCTACACCTTC. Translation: CATSRGRDRENYGYTF.

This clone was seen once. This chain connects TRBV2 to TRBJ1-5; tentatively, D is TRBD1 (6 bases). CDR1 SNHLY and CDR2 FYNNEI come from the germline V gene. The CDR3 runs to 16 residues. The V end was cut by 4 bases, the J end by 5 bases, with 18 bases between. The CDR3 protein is CASSGQEEGVYQPQHF. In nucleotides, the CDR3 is TGTGCCAGCAGTGGACAGGAGGAAGGGGTTTATCAGCCCCAGCATTTT.

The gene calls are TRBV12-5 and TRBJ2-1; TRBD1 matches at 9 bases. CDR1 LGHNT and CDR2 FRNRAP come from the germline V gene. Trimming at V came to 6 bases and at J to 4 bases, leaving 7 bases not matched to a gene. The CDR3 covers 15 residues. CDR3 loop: CASGPGQGLYNEQFF. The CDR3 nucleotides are TGTGCTAGTGGACCGGGACAGGGACTATACAATGAGCAGTTCTTC.

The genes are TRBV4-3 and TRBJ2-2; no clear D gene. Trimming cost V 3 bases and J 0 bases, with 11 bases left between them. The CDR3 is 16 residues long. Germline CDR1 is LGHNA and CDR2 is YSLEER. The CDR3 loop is CASSHPNLANTGELFF. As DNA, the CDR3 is TGCGCCAGCAGCCACCCGAACCTAGCGAACACCGGGGAGCTGTTTTTT.

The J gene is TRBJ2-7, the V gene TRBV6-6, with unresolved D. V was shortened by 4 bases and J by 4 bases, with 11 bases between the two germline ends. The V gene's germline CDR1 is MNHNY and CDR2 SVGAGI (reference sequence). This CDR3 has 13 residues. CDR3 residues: CASSFPDGYEQYF. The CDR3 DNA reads TGTGCCAGCAGTTTCCCGGACGGATACGAGCAGTACTTC.

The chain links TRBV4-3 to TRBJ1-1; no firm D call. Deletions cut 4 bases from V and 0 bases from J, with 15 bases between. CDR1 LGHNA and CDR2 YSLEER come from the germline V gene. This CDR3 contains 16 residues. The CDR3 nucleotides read TGCGCCAGCAGCCCCACAGCGGGATCGTTGAACACTGAAGCTTTCTTT. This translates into CASSPTAGSLNTEAFF.

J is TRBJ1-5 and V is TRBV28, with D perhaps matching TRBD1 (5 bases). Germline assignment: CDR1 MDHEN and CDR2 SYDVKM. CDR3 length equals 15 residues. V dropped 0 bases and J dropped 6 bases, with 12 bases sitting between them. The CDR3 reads CASSLWGSGGQPQHF. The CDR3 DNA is TGTGCCAGCAGTTTATGGGGGAGTGGGGGTCAGCCCCAGCATTTT.

In DNA, the CDR3 is TGTGCCACCCAGTCTGGGGGCGCTTACGAGCAGTACTTC. Its translation is CATQSGGAYEQYF. The chain is built from TRBV27 and TRBJ2-7; TRBD1 might be the D (6 bases). The germline V gene has CDR1 MNHEY and CDR2 SMNVEV (reference sequence). V shed 10 bases and J shed 4 bases, with 17 bases lying between them. This CDR3 is built from 13 residues.

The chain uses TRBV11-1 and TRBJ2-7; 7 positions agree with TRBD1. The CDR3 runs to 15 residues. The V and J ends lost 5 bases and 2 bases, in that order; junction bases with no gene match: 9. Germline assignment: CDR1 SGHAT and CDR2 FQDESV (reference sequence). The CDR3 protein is CASSPRTGNPYEQYF. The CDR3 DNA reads TGTGCCAGCAGCCCGCGGACAGGCAATCCCTACGAGCAGTACTTC.

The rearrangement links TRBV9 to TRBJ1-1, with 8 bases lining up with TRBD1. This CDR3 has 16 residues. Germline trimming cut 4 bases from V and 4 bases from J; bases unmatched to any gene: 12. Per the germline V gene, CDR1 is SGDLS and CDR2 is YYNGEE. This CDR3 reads CASSSRTGPTGTEAFF. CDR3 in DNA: TGTGCCAGCAGCTCACGGACAGGGCCCACGGGCACTGAAGCTTTCTTT.

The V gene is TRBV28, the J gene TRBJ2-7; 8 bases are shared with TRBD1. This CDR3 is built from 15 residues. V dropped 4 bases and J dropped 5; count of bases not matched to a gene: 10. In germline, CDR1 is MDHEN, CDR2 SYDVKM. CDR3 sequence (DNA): TGTGCCAGCAGTTGGACAGGGTTTAGTTCGGACGAGCAGTACTTC. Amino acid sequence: CASSWTGFSSDEQYF. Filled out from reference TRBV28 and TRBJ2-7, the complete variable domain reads DVKVTQSSRYLVKRTGEKVFLECVQDMDHENMFWYRQDPGLGLRLIYFSYDVKMKEKGDIPEGYSVSREKKERFSLILESASTNQTSMYLCASSWTGFSSDEQYFGPGTRLTVT.